This TCR beta chain emerged from a study of OX40 agonist ivuxolimab in advanced cancers. Study summary: The mean age was roughly 60 years, ranging from about 20 to 79, with over 70% of participants male. In three patients, partial responses were observed, one with hepatocellular carcinoma and two with cutaneous melanoma. Study observations and caveats: At 0.1 to 3.0 mg/kg and by week 6, clonal expansion occurred in CD4+ and CD8+ blood T cells. Expanded clones tended on average to be more numerous among CD8+ T cells than CD4+.

This table comes from immunoSEQ multiplex PCR, and its TCRdb copy is limited to in-frame clones, with some not included. The table shows approximately 50,000 clones, with roughly 84% occurring only once. The CDR3 is 18 residues long. Germline trimming cut 7 bases from V and 1 base from J; bases unmatched to any gene: 16. CDR1 is SGHTA and CDR2 is FQGNSA in the germline V gene. With regard to this clone: Its antigen is unidentified.

The J gene is TRBJ2-3, the V gene TRBV7-2; 8 bases fit TRBD2. The source is an adult with an advanced solid tumor such as melanoma, head and neck, liver or kidney cancer. The sample was CD4+ or CD8+ T cells sorted from blood, taken in a trial of the OX40 agonist ivuxolimab. The CDR3 DNA is TGTGCCAGCAACCCCGGGGGGGGAAGGGCGAGGGGCACAGATACGCAGTATTTT. Its protein product is CASNPGGGRARGTDTQYF.